Listed here are 6 T cell receptor beta chains from one sample, sequenced in a study of Graves' ophthalmopathy and Graves' hyperthyroidism. The study amplified TCR beta CDR3 regions using RNA transcripts. HTBI-primed RT-PCR formed the first round, and a multiplex PCR formed the second. TCRdb called the multiplex PCR reads again in MiXCR, with one record for every CDR3 protein. The table lists about 400,000 distinct CDR3 sequences, 15% of them singletons, with about 7% in the top ten. The sample was peripheral blood. These receptor sequences come from a woman aged 18-30 years with stable Graves' hyperthyroidism.

This clonotype came up many times. V usage is TRBV5-1 and J usage is TRBJ2-2; a possible D gene is TRBD2 (6 bases). V gave up 6 bases and J gave up 1 base, with 13 bases separating them. CDR1 is SGHRS, CDR2 YFSETQ, per germline. The CDR3 is made up of 15 amino acids. CDR3 sequence (DNA): TGCGCCAGCACCACCGGGAGCTTGAACACCGGGGAGCTGTTTTTT. Protein: CASTTGSLNTGELFF.

This clonotype has ten or more counts. The chain links TRBV5-4 to TRBJ2-5, with D maybe TRBD1 (6 bases). The CDR3 consists of 15 residues. V was cut by 3 bases and J by 3 bases, with 15 bases left in between. Germline V gene sequence: CDR1 SGHNT, CDR2 YYREEE (reference sequence). The CDR3 nucleotides read TGTGCCAGCAGCTCGTACAGGGAGCAAAAAGAGACCCAGTACTTC. It yields the protein CASSSYREQKETQYF. Filled out from reference TRBV5-4 and TRBJ2-5, the complete variable domain reads ETGVTQSPTHLIKTRGQQVTLRCSSQSGHNTVSWYQQALGQGPQFIFQYYREEENGRGNFPPRFSGLQFPNYSSELNVNALELDDSALYLCASSSYREQKETQYFGPGTRLLVL.

This clonotype was picked up many times. V and J are TRBV2 and TRBJ1-2; no reliable D call. Germline assignment: CDR1 SNHLY and CDR2 FYNNEI. V gave up 10 bases and J gave up 0 bases, with 15 bases separating them. The length of the CDR3 is 14 residues. DNA for the CDR3: TGTGCCATCCTATCTAGTCGGGCTAACTATGGCTACACCTTC. Encoded protein: CAILSSRANYGYTF.

This clonotype was detected once. The chain employs TRBV7-3 and TRBJ2-4, with 11 bases lining up with TRBD2. Unmatched junction bases numbered 3, after V lost 0 bases and J lost 2 bases. This CDR3 region has 17 residues. Germline CDR1 and CDR2: SGHTA and FQGTGA. CDR3 region: CASSLTGTSGTKNIQYF. The CDR3 DNA follows: TGTGCCAGCAGCTTAACGGGGACTAGCGGTACCAAAAACATTCAGTACTTC.

Ten or more counts support this clonotype. In nucleotides, the CDR3 is TGTGCCAGCAGCTTCCCCAGGGCCACTGAAGCTTTCTTT. It codes for CASSFPRATEAFF. V usage is TRBV7-2 and J usage is TRBJ1-1; D is perhaps TRBD1 (5 bases). Germline V lookup: CDR1 SGHTA, CDR2 FQGNSA. The V gene lost 3 bases and the J gene lost 4 bases, with 9 bases spanning the gap. The CDR3 is made up of 13 amino acids.

In this sample, this clonotype turned up many times. J is TRBJ1-5 and V is TRBV9, with 7 bases that match TRBD1. The V gene's germline CDR1 is SGDLS and CDR2 YYNGEE. This CDR3 region has 14 residues. The V segment lost 5 bases and the J segment 5 bases; nucleotides outside the gene matches: 7. This CDR3 is CASSLRQGDQPQHF. DNA for the CDR3: TGTGCCAGCAGTCTTCGACAGGGTGATCAGCCCCAGCATTTT. The variable domain in full, with the rest retrieved from reference TRBV9 and TRBJ1-5, is DSGVTQTPKHLITATGQRVTLRCSPRSGDLSVYWYQQSLDQGLQFLIQYYNGEERAKGNILERFSAQQFPDLHSELNLSSLELGDSALYFCASSLRQGDQPQHFGDGTRLSIL.